This T cell receptor beta chain was sequenced in a study of blood T cell repertoires in COVID-19 (dated by TCRdb to between 2020 and 2021). In terms of the full investigation: Samples covering the acute and convalescent phases of COVID-19 were provided by collaborators in the United States, Italy and Spain. The prospective study material was composed of cDNA or gDNA derived from T cells, B-cell-depleted T cells, or PBMCs. Subjects who had been exposed to COVID-19, were actively infected with it, or had recovered from it provided the deeply sampled blood TCRbeta repertoires that made up the dataset. The repertoires were released in a freely available public database meant as a resource for research on the immune response to SARS-CoV-2. Samples came from the ongoing ImmuneRACE study (first 160 participants) plus 1,254 subjects from 6 global collaborators. A de-identified subject ID, COVID-19 status, age in years and sex were almost always included in the sample metadata. Where HLA class I and class II types were available, the types were taken from metadata supplied by the sample provider, not from assay-based typing.

TCRbeta CDR3 regions were amplified from genomic DNA using the immunoSEQ Assay, a bias-controlled multiplex PCR. The study's own analysis went as follows. Within the assay, amplification of reference gene primers was used to estimate how many nucleated cells each sample contained. To quantify the absolute abundance of each unique TCRbeta CDR3 rearrangement, sequence reads were collapsed and filtered. Productive Simpson clonality was computed per sample as the square root of Simpson's diversity index over productive rearrangements. The clones in this table, taken by TCRdb from immuneACCESS, are in-frame only. Not every clone is retained; where verified, under half of the shortfall comes from an unresolved V gene, and the cause of the rest is unknown. The D gene and trimming were derived from the DNA, and the V and J assignments and clone size from that table. The sample contains approximately 210,000 clones, 80% to 85% of them found a single time. The ten largest account for approximately 5.3% of the sample.

Collaborating institutions collected whole blood in K2EDTA tubes following their own protocols. Collaborator samples were shipped for TCRbeta analysis as frozen whole blood, isolated PBMCs, or DNA extracted from either sample type. Turning to this clone: Its target antigen remains unknown. No much larger clone is present one base from it, and per-base qualities are unavailable. Other nucleotide sequences from this sample produce the same CDR3.

The CDR3 contains 13 residues, cysteine and phenylalanine counted. The entry retains the CDR3 DNA only, 39 bases that are in frame from base 1. For this chain, trimming is 10 bases at the V end and 8 bases at the J end, and the number of junction bases without a gene match is 11. The germline V gene specifies ENHRY as CDR1 and SYGVKD as CDR2. The paper as a whole reports these results and caveats: How much clinical and demographic metadata was included differed by source and by participant, and the metadata was provided uncurated.

This TCR was recovered from a human donor in a cohort sampled during active COVID-19. Rearrangement joined TRBV10-3 to TRBJ1-2, and 9 junction bases match TRBD1. Sequenced sample: peripheral blood. The nucleotides are TGTGCCACTTCGGGACAGGGTATCCCGGGCTACACCTTC. Translated, it gives CATSGQGIPGYTF.